The sequence of this TCR beta chain was determined in a study of CD8+ T cells in alopecia areata. General observations from the study: During tofacitinib treatment, many expanded lesional clones remained in scalp and blood.

Germline CDR1 reads SGHTA; CDR2 reads FQGNSA. The V end was cut by 3 bases, the J end by 4 bases, with 12 bases between. The CDR3 has 14 amino acids. Extracted RNA was reverse transcribed, and the resulting cDNA served as sequencing template. Generated by immunoSEQ multiplex PCR, the TCRdb table keeps only in-frame clones and is missing some. Among more than 200,000 clones listed, approximately 40% were seen once. On this clone: The antigen is not known.

The treatment: oral pan-JAK inhibitor, 5-10 mg twice daily. The V call is TRBV7-2, the J call TRBJ1-1; D is unresolved. Sequenced here: CD4+ T cells sorted from blood, sampled at approximately week 36, from a patient treated with tofacitinib. The sequence came from a human donor with alopecia areata. The CDR3 DNA sequence: TGTGCCAGCAGCTTTTGGGGAGGAGTCACTGAAGCTTTCTTT. It yields the protein CASSFWGGVTEAFF.